This T cell receptor beta chain was sequenced for a study of T-cell reconstitution after alpha-beta-depleted transplantation in children. The CDR3 spans 14 residues. Germline V gives CDR1 MNHEY, CDR2 SMNVEV (reference sequence). It was with unique molecular identifiers that the TCRbeta library was prepared. TCRdb re-analysed the PCR reads in MiXCR, keeping a single row per CDR3 protein. The sample has about 300,000 distinct CDR3 sequences, over 9% seen once; the top ten hold around 7.5%. This clonotype was recorded many times. An end of the junction does not agree with germline; a read error may underlie this.

The sample in question was PBMCs, obtained before TCRalphabeta/CD19-depleted stem cell transplant. The chain recombines TRBV27 with TRBJ1-1; D perhaps matches TRBD1 (6 bases). This TCR derives from a boy under three years old with acute myeloid leukemia, due to receive a stem cell transplant. The CDR3 region is CASGLGAQPTEAFF. DNA for the CDR3: TGTGCCAGCGGTTTGGGGGCGCAGCCCACTGAAGCTTTCTTT.